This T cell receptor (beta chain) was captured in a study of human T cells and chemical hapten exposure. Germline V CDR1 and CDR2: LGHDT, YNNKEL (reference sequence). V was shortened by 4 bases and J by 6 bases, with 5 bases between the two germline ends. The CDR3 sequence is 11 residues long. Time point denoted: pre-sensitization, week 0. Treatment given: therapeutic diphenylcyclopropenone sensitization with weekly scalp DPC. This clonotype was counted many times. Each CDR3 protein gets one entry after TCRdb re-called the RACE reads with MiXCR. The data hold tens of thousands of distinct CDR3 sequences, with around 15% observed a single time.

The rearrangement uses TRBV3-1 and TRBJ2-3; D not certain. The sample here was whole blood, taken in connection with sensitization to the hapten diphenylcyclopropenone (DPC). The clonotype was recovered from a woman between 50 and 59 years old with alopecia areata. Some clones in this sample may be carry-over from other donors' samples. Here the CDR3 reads CASSRADTQYF. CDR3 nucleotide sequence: TGTGCCAGCAGCCGGGCGGATACGCAGTATTTT.